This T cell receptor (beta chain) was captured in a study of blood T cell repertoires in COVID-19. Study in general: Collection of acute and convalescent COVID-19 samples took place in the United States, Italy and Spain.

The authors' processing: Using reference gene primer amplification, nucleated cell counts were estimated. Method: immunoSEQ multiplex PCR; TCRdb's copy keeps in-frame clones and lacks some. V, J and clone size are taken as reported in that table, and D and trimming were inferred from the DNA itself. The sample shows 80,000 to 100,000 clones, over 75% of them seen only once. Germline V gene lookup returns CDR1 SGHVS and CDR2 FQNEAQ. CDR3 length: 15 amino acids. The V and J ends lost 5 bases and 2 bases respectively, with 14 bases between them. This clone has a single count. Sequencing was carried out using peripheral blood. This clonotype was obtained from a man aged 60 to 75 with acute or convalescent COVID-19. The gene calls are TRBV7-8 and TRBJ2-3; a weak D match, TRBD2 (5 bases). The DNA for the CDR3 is TGTGCCAGCAGCCGAGGGCTAGATAACACAGATACGCAGTATTTT. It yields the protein CASSRGLDNTDTQYF.